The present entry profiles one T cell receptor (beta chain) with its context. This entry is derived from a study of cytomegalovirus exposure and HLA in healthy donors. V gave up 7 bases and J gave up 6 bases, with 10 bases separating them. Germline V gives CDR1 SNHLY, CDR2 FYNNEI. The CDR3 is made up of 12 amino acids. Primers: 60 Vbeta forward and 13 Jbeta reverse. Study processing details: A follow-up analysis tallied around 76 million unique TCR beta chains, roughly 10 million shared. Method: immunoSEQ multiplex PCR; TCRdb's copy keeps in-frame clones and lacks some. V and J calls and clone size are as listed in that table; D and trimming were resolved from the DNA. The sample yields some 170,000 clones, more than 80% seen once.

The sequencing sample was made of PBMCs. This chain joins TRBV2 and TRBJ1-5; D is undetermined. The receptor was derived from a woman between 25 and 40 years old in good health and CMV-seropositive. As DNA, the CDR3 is TGTGCCAGCACCTCGACGGGTCAGCCCCAGCATTTT. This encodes CASTSTGQPQHF.